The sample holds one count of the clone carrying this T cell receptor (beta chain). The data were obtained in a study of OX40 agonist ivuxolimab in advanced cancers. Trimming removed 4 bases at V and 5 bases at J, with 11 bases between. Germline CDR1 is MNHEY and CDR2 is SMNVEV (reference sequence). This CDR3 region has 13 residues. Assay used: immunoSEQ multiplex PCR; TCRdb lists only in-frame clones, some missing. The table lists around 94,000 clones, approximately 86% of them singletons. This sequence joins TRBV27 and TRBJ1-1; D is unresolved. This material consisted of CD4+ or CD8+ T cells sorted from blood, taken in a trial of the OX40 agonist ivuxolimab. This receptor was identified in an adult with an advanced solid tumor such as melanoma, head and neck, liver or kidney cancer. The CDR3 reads CASSYREGTEAFF. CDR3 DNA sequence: TGTGCCAGCAGTTACAGAGAAGGAACTGAAGCTTTCTTT.